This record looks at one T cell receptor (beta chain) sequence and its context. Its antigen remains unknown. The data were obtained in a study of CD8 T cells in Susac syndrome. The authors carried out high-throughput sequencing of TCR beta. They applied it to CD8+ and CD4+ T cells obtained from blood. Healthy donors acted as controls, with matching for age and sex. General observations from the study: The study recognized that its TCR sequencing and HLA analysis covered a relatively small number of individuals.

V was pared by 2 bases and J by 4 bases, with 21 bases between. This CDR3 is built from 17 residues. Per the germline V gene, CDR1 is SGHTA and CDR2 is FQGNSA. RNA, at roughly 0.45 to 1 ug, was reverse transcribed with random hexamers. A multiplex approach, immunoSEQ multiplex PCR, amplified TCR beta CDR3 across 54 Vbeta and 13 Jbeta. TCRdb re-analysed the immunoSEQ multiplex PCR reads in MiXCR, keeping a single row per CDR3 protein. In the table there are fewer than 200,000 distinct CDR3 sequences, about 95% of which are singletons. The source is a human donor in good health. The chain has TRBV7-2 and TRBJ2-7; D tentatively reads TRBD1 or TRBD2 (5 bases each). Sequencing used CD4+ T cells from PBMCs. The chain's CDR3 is CASSLTGTPTSSYEQYF. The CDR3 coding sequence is TGTGCCAGCAGCTTAACCGGGACCCCGACCTCTTCTTACGAGCAGTACTTC.